One and the same sample provided the 23 T cell receptor beta chains below, sequenced in a study of T-cell memory formation after mild COVID-19. TCRdb re-called the 5' RACE reads with MiXCR, one entry per CDR3 protein. The data show around 300,000 distinct CDR3 sequences, around 15% seen once. Sequencing input: PBMCs or a T cell subset sorted from them (not recorded which). Receptors originate from a man between 18 and 35 years old who had mild COVID-19 (a few samples of this study predate the infection). Cell type and time point are not known.

This clonotype has a count of ten or more. The chain uses TRBV7-2 and TRBJ1-2, with D possibly TRBD1 on 6 matching bases. Germline assignment: CDR1 SGHTA and CDR2 FQGNSA. This CDR3 has 15 residues. V shed 1 base and J shed 3 bases, with 12 bases lying between them. The DNA of the CDR3 is TGTGCCAGCAGCTTAGTCATGACAGGATACTATGGCTACACCTTC. This sequence encodes CASSLVMTGYYGYTF. The full variable domain, with the rest looked up from reference TRBV7-2 and TRBJ1-2, is GAGVSQSPSNKVTEKGKDVELRCDPISGHTALYWYRQSLGQGLEFLIYFQGNSAPDKSGLPSDRFSAERTGGSVSTLTIQRTQQEDSAVYLCASSLVMTGYYGYTFGSGTRLTVV.

The chain uses TRBV2 and TRBJ1-6, with a possible D match to TRBD1 (5 bases). The CDR3 length is 15 residues. V was cut by 5 bases and J by 7 bases, with 15 bases left in between. From germline, CDR1 is SNHLY and CDR2 FYNNEI. The DNA for the CDR3 is TGTGCCAGCAGTCGAAGGGGAATAGGGAATTCACCCCTCCACTTT. It codes for CASSRRGIGNSPLHF. The full variable domain, rest sourced from reference TRBV2 and TRBJ1-6, is EPEVTQTPSHQVTQMGQEVILRCVPISNHLYFYWYRQILGQKVEFLVSFYNNEISEKSEIFDDQFSVERPDGSNFTLKIRSTKLEDSAMYFCASSRRGIGNSPLHFGNGTRLTVT.

The chain is built from TRBV5-1 and TRBJ1-3; TRBD1 might be the D (5 bases). This CDR3 spans 14 amino acids. Trimming took off 0 bases at V and 4 bases at J, with 8 bases between the two ends. Per germline, CDR1 SGHRS and CDR2 YFSETQ. CDR3 loop: CASSLGGTGNTIYF. The CDR3, as DNA: TGCGCCAGCAGCTTGGGAGGGACGGGAAACACCATATATTTT.

The rearrangement links TRBV4-3 to TRBJ1-1; D is unclear. The CDR3 has 15 amino acids. Germline loops: CDR1 LGHNA, CDR2 YSLEER. Trimming stripped 0 bases from V and 0 bases from J, with 8 bases between. CDR3 loop: CASSQEAEMNTEAFF. CDR3 bases: TGCGCCAGCAGCCAAGAGGCGGAAATGAACACTGAAGCTTTCTTT.

This clonotype has a handful of counts. The rearrangement uses TRBV4-3 and TRBJ2-3; 9 bases match TRBD2. J was trimmed by 11 bases and V by 4 bases; bases with no gene match: 7. The CDR3 runs 13 residues. From germline, CDR1 is LGHNA and CDR2 YSLEER. The CDR3 region is CASSLTSGVKQYF. For the CDR3, the DNA is TGCGCCAGCAGCCTGACTAGCGGCGTCAAGCAGTATTTT.

The chain is built from TRBV5-1 and TRBJ2-4; 7 nucleotides line up with TRBD1. V trimming: 0 bases; J trimming: 0 bases; junction bases outside the gene matches: 0. CDR1 is SGHRS, CDR2 YFSETQ, per germline. The CDR3 loop spans 15 amino acids. The CDR3 reads CASSLAGGAKNIQYF. Written as DNA, the CDR3 is TGCGCCAGCAGCTTGGCAGGGGGAGCCAAAAACATTCAGTACTTC.

This clonotype was observed a few times. The chain recombines TRBV27 with TRBJ1-2, with TRBD1 as a possible D gene (6 bases). Trimming stripped 6 bases from V and 0 bases from J, with 8 bases between. CDR3 size: 13 residues. The V gene's germline CDR1 is MNHEY and CDR2 SMNVEV (reference sequence). The CDR3 spells CASRGHSNYGYTF. The CDR3 DNA is TGTGCCAGCAGGGGACACTCTAACTATGGCTACACCTTC.

The rearrangement joins TRBV25-1 to TRBJ2-2; D is unresolved. Trimming removed 3 bases at V and 4 bases at J, with 9 bases between. The germline gives CDR1 MGHDK, CDR2 SYGVNS. This CDR3 has 14 amino acids. The CDR3 loop is CASSDSRVTGELFF. For the CDR3, the DNA is TGTGCCAGCAGTGACTCAAGGGTCACCGGGGAGCTGTTTTTT.

This clonotype was seen only a few times. The rearrangement joins TRBV29-1 to TRBJ2-5; 10 bases align to TRBD2. CDR1 is SQVTM and CDR2 is ANQGSEA in the germline V gene. This CDR3 contains 14 residues. J was trimmed by 0 bases and V by 6 bases; bases with no gene match: 4. CDR3 DNA: TGCAGCGTCTTACTAGCGGGGCACCAAGAGACCCAGTACTTC. Translating gives CSVLLAGHQETQYF.

This clonotype turned up a few times. The chain carries TRBV11-2 and TRBJ2-2; D uncertain. There are 13 residues in the CDR3. Germline V gene sequence: CDR1 SGHAT, CDR2 FQNNGV. With 3 bases removed from V and 6 bases from J, the gap between germline ends came to 8 bases. In nucleotides, the CDR3 is TGTGCCAGCAGCTTCCGGGCACCCGGGGAGCTGTTTTTT. Translated, it gives CASSFRAPGELFF.

This clonotype came up a few times. V is TRBV3-1 and J is TRBJ2-3, with D hard to call. The germline V and J ends were trimmed by 1 base and 2 bases, with 7 bases remaining between them. Germline V CDR1 and CDR2: LGHDT, YNNKEL (reference sequence). This CDR3 has 14 amino acids. The CDR3 protein is CASSQGRTTDTQYF. The CDR3 nucleotides read TGTGCCAGCAGCCAAGGTCGGACCACAGATACGCAGTATTTT.

This clonotype was seen at least ten times. This chain connects TRBV9 to TRBJ1-5; TRBD1 is a possible D gene (5 bases). The CDR3 runs to 15 residues. V lost 1 base, J lost 0 bases, and 8 bases lay in between. Per germline, CDR1 SGDLS and CDR2 YYNGEE. This CDR3 reads CASSVQGASNQPQHF. CDR3 bases: TGTGCCAGCAGCGTACAGGGAGCTAGCAATCAGCCCCAGCATTTT. Supplemented by reference TRBV9 and TRBJ1-5, the full variable domain reads DSGVTQTPKHLITATGQRVTLRCSPRSGDLSVYWYQQSLDQGLQFLIQYYNGEERAKGNILERFSAQQFPDLHSELNLSSLELGDSALYFCASSVQGASNQPQHFGDGTRLSIL.

This clonotype was counted between two and nine times. The rearrangement joins TRBV20-1 to TRBJ1-6; D call uncertain. Per the germline V gene, CDR1 is DFQATT and CDR2 is SNEGSKA (reference sequence). The CDR3 length is 12 residues. V was shortened by 8 bases and J by 8 bases, with 13 bases between the two germline ends. CDR3 loop: CSIGQRDSPLHF. As DNA, the CDR3 is TGCAGTATCGGGCAAAGGGATTCACCCCTCCACTTT.

A few counts support this clonotype. The V call is TRBV12-3 or TRBV12-4, the J call TRBJ1-6, with D hard to call. Deletions cut 8 bases from V and 7 bases from J, with 12 bases between. The CDR3 sequence is 13 residues long. The CDR3 sequence: CASSGSQNSPLHF. CDR3 nucleotide sequence: TGTGCCAGCTCCGGCAGCCAGAATTCACCCCTCCACTTT.

The chain combines TRBV4-1 with TRBJ2-7, with 7 bases lining up with TRBD1. The V gene end was trimmed by 0 bases and the J gene end by 2 bases; junction bases not matched to a gene: 4. Germline lookup yields CDR1 MGHRA and CDR2 YSYEKL. The CDR3 sequence is 15 residues long. The CDR3 DNA is TGCGCCAGCAGCCAAGATCTGACAGGGACCTACGAGCAGTACTTC. Residues: CASSQDLTGTYEQYF.

In this sample, this clonotype turned up a few times. The rearrangement joins TRBV6-1 to TRBJ1-5, with D maybe TRBD1 (6 bases). The CDR3 sequence is 14 residues long. In germline, CDR1 is MNHNS, CDR2 SASEGT. V was trimmed by 4 bases and J by 5 bases, leaving 12 bases between them. The CDR3 DNA reads as TGTGCCAGCAGTGGACCAGGGGCTGATCAGCCCCAGCATTTT. Amino acid sequence: CASSGPGADQPQHF.

The chain combines TRBV5-1 with TRBJ1-1; D is unclear. Trimming removed 4 bases at V and 4 bases at J, with 11 bases between. Germline CDR1 SGHRS, CDR2 YFSETQ. This CDR3 is 13 amino acids long. CDR3 protein: CASSGELFTEAFF. The CDR3, as DNA: TGCGCCAGCAGCGGTGAGCTATTCACTGAAGCTTTCTTT.

This clonotype appeared once. The rearrangement joins TRBV5-8 to TRBJ1-2, with 10 bases aligning to TRBD1. Germline CDR1 reads SGHTS; CDR2 reads YDEGEE. V lost 4 bases, J lost 4 bases, and 13 bases stayed unmatched. The CDR3 has 17 residues. The DNA for the CDR3 is TGTGCCAGCAGCCCCAGACAGGGGGCTTTAACCTTCTATGGCTACACCTTC. Translating gives CASSPRQGALTFYGYTF. Using reference TRBV5-8 and TRBJ1-2 for the parts outside the CDR3, the full variable domain is EAGVTQSPTHLIKTRGQQATLRCSPISGHTSVYWYQQALGLGLQFLLWYDEGEERNRGNFPPRFSGRQFPNYSSELNVNALELEDSALYLCASSPRQGALTFYGYTFGSGTRLTVV.

The CDR3 coding sequence is TGCGCCAGCAGCTTTTCCGTAGGGGATAATGGCTACACCTTC. Its translation is CASSFSVGDNGYTF. The rearrangement uses TRBV5-1 and TRBJ1-2, with D perhaps TRBD1 (5 bases). Germline V lookup: CDR1 SGHRS, CDR2 YFSETQ. The CDR3 has 14 amino acids. Between the trimmed V and J ends, which lost 2 bases and 6 bases, there was a span of 14 bases.

There are a few counts of this clonotype. V gene TRBV5-1 combines with J gene TRBJ2-2; maybe TRBD2 (5 bases). The CDR3 covers 15 residues. Germline V gene lookup returns CDR1 SGHRS and CDR2 YFSETQ. Trimming removed 7 bases at V and 0 bases at J, with 13 bases between. The CDR3, as DNA: TGCGCCAGCCTCGGGAATCCCGCGAACACCGGGGAGCTGTTTTTT. Its translation: CASLGNPANTGELFF.

CDR3 region: CASTPTGQGNYYGYTF. CDR3 nucleotides: TGTGCCAGCACCCCAACGGGACAGGGAAATTACTATGGCTACACCTTC. The V and J genes are TRBV12-3 or TRBV12-4 and TRBJ1-2, with 9 bases matching TRBD1. V lost 7 bases to trimming and J lost 3 bases; unmatched junction nucleotides: 12. The CDR3 consists of 16 residues.

This chain links TRBV7-3 with TRBJ2-2; D is possibly TRBD2 (5 bases). Germline CDR1 is SGHTA and CDR2 is FQGTGA. Between the trimmed V and J ends, which lost 2 bases and 4 bases, there was a span of 14 bases. This CDR3 contains 16 residues. The CDR3 coding sequence is TGTGCCAGCAGCTTAGTTTCCGGCAGCGGCACCGGGGAGCTGTTTTTT. Amino acids: CASSLVSGSGTGELFF.

J is TRBJ2-7 and V is TRBV12-3 or TRBV12-4, with TRBD1 identical over 8 bases. The CDR3 consists of 12 residues. Trimming at V came to 5 bases and at J to 11 bases, leaving 8 bases not matched to a gene. The CDR3 DNA reads as TGTGCCAGCAGTGTCGGACAGGGTATGGAGTACTTC. It specifies CASSVGQGMEYF.